The sequence of this T cell receptor (beta chain) was determined in a study of blood T cell repertoires in COVID-19. The overall study: Researchers got acute and convalescent COVID-19 samples from the United States, Italy and Spain. In each case, the material was cDNA or gDNA derived from T cells, B-cell-depleted T cells, or PBMCs.

Per the study methods: From reference gene primer amplification, estimates of nucleated cell counts were derived. Here immunoSEQ multiplex PCR was the method, and the copy in TCRdb shows in-frame clones only, minus some. V and J calls and clone size are given by that table; D and trimming were obtained from the DNA. Of some 90,000 clones in the sample, approximately 80% were seen once. The receptor was derived from a man between 65 and 80 years old with active or convalescent COVID-19. Material: peripheral blood.

The CDR3 sequence is CATSIFNYGYTF. The CDR3 DNA is TGTGCCACCAGCATCTTTAACTATGGCTACACCTTC. This sequence joins TRBV15 and TRBJ1-2; D ambiguous. In germline, CDR1 is LNHNV, CDR2 YYDKDF (reference sequence). V dropped 4 bases and J dropped 1 base, with 4 bases sitting between them. CDR3 length equals 12 residues.